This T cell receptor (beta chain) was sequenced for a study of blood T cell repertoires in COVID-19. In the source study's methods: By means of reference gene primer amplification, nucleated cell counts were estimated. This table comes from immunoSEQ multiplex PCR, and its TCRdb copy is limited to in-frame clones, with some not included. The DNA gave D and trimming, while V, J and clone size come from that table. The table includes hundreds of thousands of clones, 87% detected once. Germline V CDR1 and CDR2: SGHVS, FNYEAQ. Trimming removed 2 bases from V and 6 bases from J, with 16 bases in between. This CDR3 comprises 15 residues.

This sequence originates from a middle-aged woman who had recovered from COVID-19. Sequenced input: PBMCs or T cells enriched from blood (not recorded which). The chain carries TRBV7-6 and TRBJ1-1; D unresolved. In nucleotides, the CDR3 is TGTGCCAGCAGCTTAATGGAAGGGAGGTCTTCTGAAGCTTTCTTT. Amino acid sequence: CASSLMEGRSSEAFF.